The 24 T cell receptor beta chains in this list originate from one sample, sequenced in a study of T cells in Graves' hyperthyroidism and ophthalmopathy. Amplification yielded TCR beta CDR3 regions, with RNA transcripts as the source. When the TCR CDR3 underwent first-round RT-PCR, the HTBI primer set was used. MiXCR was run by TCRdb on the multiplex PCR reads, yielding one entry per CDR3 protein. The data hold a few hundred thousand distinct CDR3 sequences, with approximately 17% observed a single time. The sample consisted of blood. The receptors stem from a man younger than 30 with Graves' ophthalmopathy.

This clonotype was seen many times. The chain links TRBV20-1 to TRBJ1-1, with no clear D. Germline assignment: CDR1 DFQATT and CDR2 SNEGSKA (reference sequence). The CDR3 has 11 residues. V dropped 7 bases and J dropped 5 bases, with 11 bases sitting between them. The CDR3 loop reads CSVGEETEAFF. The CDR3 bases are TGCAGTGTTGGGGAGGAGACTGAAGCTTTCTTT.

CDR3 residues: CATSEPGRNYGYTF. The CDR3 coding sequence is TGTGCCACCAGTGAACCCGGACGGAACTATGGCTACACCTTC. The V and J genes are TRBV24-1 and TRBJ1-2; D uncertain. V gave up 4 bases and J gave up 2 bases, with 10 bases separating them. The CDR3 has 14 amino acids. Germline V gives CDR1 KGHDR, CDR2 SFDVKD.

This clonotype appeared many times. The CDR3 region has the DNA TGTGCCAGCTCGGACCTAGGGGGTACTGAAGCTTTCTTT. Its protein is CASSDLGGTEAFF. The chain recombines TRBV18 with TRBJ1-1, with D tentatively TRBD1 (6 bases). V lost 6 bases and J lost 5, with 13 bases in between. CDR3 size: 13 residues. Germline V gene data show CDR1 as KGHSH and CDR2 as LQKENI. Full variable domain (remainder filled in from reference TRBV18 and TRBJ1-1): NAGVMQNPRHLVRRRGQEARLRCSPMKGHSHVYWYRQLPEEGLKFMVYLQKENIIDESGMPKERFSAEFPKEGPSILRIQQVVRGDSAAYFCASSDLGGTEAFFGQGTRLTVV.

Worth noting for this clonotype: This sequence may be a read error, since a much larger clone differs from it by one base. V and J are TRBV6-1 and TRBJ1-1, with unresolved D. The CDR3 totals 11 residues. Germline values: CDR1 MNHNS, CDR2 SASEGT. The CDR3 sequence: CASRNQAEALF. The CDR3 nucleotides are TGTGCCAGCAGGAACCAGGCTGAAGCTCTCTTT.

The chain employs TRBV7-3 and TRBJ1-2; TRBD1 aligns across 10 bases. The ends lost 5 bases at V and 3 bases at J; junction bases unmatched: 9. The CDR3 length is 16 residues. The germline gives CDR1 SGHTA, CDR2 FQGTGA. DNA of the CDR3: TGTGCCAGCAGCCCCGGTGCCGGGACAGGGGACTATGGCTACACCTTC. It is translated as CASSPGAGTGDYGYTF.

The CDR3 here is CASSSGTGEMSNEKLFF. The CDR3 bases are TGTGCCAGCAGCAGCGGGACAGGGGAAATGTCTAATGAAAAACTGTTTTTT. The rearrangement uses TRBV5-4 and TRBJ1-4, with 10 nucleotides matching TRBD1. The germline V gene encodes CDR1 SGHNT and CDR2 YYREEE (reference sequence). The length of the CDR3 is 17 residues. With 4 bases clipped from V and 3 bases from J, the junction kept 9 bases outside the gene matches. The entire variable domain, with the rest obtained from reference TRBV5-4 and TRBJ1-4, is as follows: ETGVTQSPTHLIKTRGQQVTLRCSSQSGHNTVSWYQQALGQGPQFIFQYYREEENGRGNFPPRFSGLQFPNYSSELNVNALELDDSALYLCASSSGTGEMSNEKLFFGSGTQLSVL.

This chain joins TRBV28 and TRBJ1-1; possible D gene TRBD1, 5 bases. The germline V gene encodes CDR1 MDHEN and CDR2 SYDVKM. Between the trimmed V and J ends, which lost 6 bases and 3 bases, there was a span of 17 bases. CDR3 length: 15 amino acids. CDR3 sequence: CASRGPRGEDTEAFF. CDR3 nucleotides: TGTGCCAGCAGGGGGCCCCGCGGGGAGGACACTGAAGCTTTCTTT.

In regard to this clonotype: A single base separates this from a much larger clone, so it may be a read error. The CDR3 DNA reads TGTGCCAGCAGGCCCGCTTTGACAACTAATGAAGAACTGTTTTTT. It translates to CASRPALTTNEELFF. J is TRBJ1-4 and V is TRBV2; D gene ambiguous. Germline V CDR1 and CDR2: SNHLY, FYNNEI. The CDR3 runs 15 residues.

This clonotype showed up many times. The J gene is TRBJ1-2, the V gene TRBV6-1, with TRBD1 identical over 8 bases. There are 13 residues in the CDR3. With 7 bases clipped from V and 4 bases from J, the junction kept 5 bases outside the gene matches. Germline CDR1 and CDR2: MNHNS and SASEGT. The CDR3 DNA reads TGTGCCAGCACTCAGGGACAGGTCTATGGCTACACCTTC. Protein product: CASTQGQVYGYTF.

V and J are TRBV5-6 and TRBJ2-2; TRBD1 matches 9 bases. The CDR3 spans 18 residues. V shed 4 bases, J shed 1 base, and the junction held 11 bases outside the gene matches. Germline CDR1 SGHDT, CDR2 YYEEEE. The CDR3 bases are TGTGCCAGCAGCCCTCGACCTGGGACAGGGCGGAACACCGGGGAGCTGTTTTTT. Translation gives CASSPRPGTGRNTGELFF. The entire variable domain, with the rest obtained from reference TRBV5-6 and TRBJ2-2, is as follows: DAGVTQSPTHLIKTRGQQVTLRCSPKSGHDTVSWYQQALGQGPQFIFQYYEEEERQRGNFPDRFSGHQFPNYSSELNVNALLLGDSALYLCASSPRPGTGRNTGELFFGEGSRLTVL.

This clonotype appeared a few times. This chain joins TRBV18 and TRBJ1-5; D possibly corresponds to TRBD1 (6 bases). Trimming left V 4 bases short and J 0 bases short, with 13 bases between. Germline V gene data show CDR1 as KGHSH and CDR2 as LQKENI. The CDR3 loop spans 16 amino acids. The CDR3 here is CASSLFDRSSNQPQHF. CDR3 nucleotide sequence: TGTGCCAGCTCACTCTTCGACAGGAGTAGCAATCAGCCCCAGCATTTT.

This clonotype has a handful of counts. The genes are TRBV5-4 and TRBJ2-5; perhaps TRBD1 as D (5 bases). Between the trimmed V and J ends, which lost 1 base and 1 base, there was a span of 8 bases. The CDR3 runs to 14 residues. In germline, CDR1 is SGHNT, CDR2 YYREEE (reference sequence). DNA of the CDR3: TGTGCCAGCAGCTTGATTGACAGCCAAGAGACCCAGTACTTC. As protein: CASSLIDSQETQYF.

In this sample, this clonotype turned up many times. V and J are TRBV9 and TRBJ1-1; D is perhaps TRBD1 (5 bases). The CDR3 consists of 13 residues. The V and J ends lost 3 bases and 4 bases respectively, with 10 bases between them. The V gene's germline CDR1 is SGDLS and CDR2 YYNGEE. CDR3 loop: CASSGGHPTEAFF. The CDR3 DNA reads as TGTGCCAGCAGCGGTGGACACCCCACTGAAGCTTTCTTT. Full variable domain (outside the CDR3, taken from reference TRBV9 and TRBJ1-1): DSGVTQTPKHLITATGQRVTLRCSPRSGDLSVYWYQQSLDQGLQFLIQYYNGEERAKGNILERFSAQQFPDLHSELNLSSLELGDSALYFCASSGGHPTEAFFGQGTRLTVV.

This chain uses TRBV19 with TRBJ2-1; 9 nucleotides align to TRBD2. This CDR3 has 14 amino acids. V shed 8 bases, J shed 4 bases, and the junction held 6 bases outside the gene matches. Germline V CDR1 and CDR2: LNHDA, SQIVND (reference sequence). The CDR3 sequence is CASSSGVPYNEQFF. The CDR3 DNA follows: TGTGCCAGTTCTAGCGGGGTCCCTTACAATGAGCAGTTCTTC.

V usage is TRBV4-1 and J usage is TRBJ1-4, with D possibly matching TRBD1 (5 bases). The germline V and J ends were trimmed by 0 bases and 3 bases, with 20 bases remaining between them. CDR3 length equals 19 residues. The germline CDR1 and CDR2 sequences are MGHRA and YSYEKL. CDR3 nucleotide sequence: TGCGCCAGCAGCCAAGACGGCTTCCGGGGGGTAATGGCTAATGAAAAACTGTTTTTT. Protein product: CASSQDGFRGVMANEKLFF.

The chain employs TRBV2 and TRBJ2-2; D gene ambiguous. V lost 11 bases to trimming and J lost 3 bases, with 10 bases between them. The CDR3 is made up of 12 amino acids. In germline, CDR1 is SNHLY, CDR2 FYNNEI. CDR3 residues: CAPLTDTGELFF. The CDR3 nucleotides are TGTGCCCCGCTCACGGACACCGGGGAGCTGTTTTTT.

This chain connects TRBV19 to TRBJ1-1; the match to TRBD1 covers 8 bases. Germline trimming cut 6 bases from V and 6 bases from J; bases unmatched to any gene: 6. Germline CDR1 LNHDA, CDR2 SQIVND (reference sequence). The CDR3 sequence is 13 residues long. CDR3 nucleotides: TGTGCCAGTAGCCCGGGACAGGTCCCTGAAGCTTTCTTT. Protein: CASSPGQVPEAFF.

The CDR3 nucleotides read TGTGCCAGCAGTTATAGCGGTCGTGGGACTAGCGGACCTTACTACGAGCAGTACTTC. Amino acid sequence: CASSYSGRGTSGPYYEQYF. This rearrangement joins TRBV6-2 or TRBV6-3 to TRBJ2-7, with 11 bases that match TRBD2. The CDR3 runs 19 residues. The V gene end was trimmed by 3 bases and the J gene end by 3 bases; junction bases not matched to a gene: 16. The germline V gene has CDR1 MNHEY and CDR2 SVGEGT.

A few counts support this clonotype. Relative to the germline gene, one junction end is altered; a read error may explain this. The rearrangement uses TRBV4-1 and TRBJ2-3, with a possible D match to TRBD2 (5 bases). The CDR3 has 16 amino acids. Per germline, CDR1 MGHRA and CDR2 YSYEKL. The CDR3 loop reads CASSQDMREWPDTQYF. The CDR3 DNA reads as TGTGCCAGCAGCCAAGATATGAGGGAGTGGCCAGATACGCAGTATTTT.

This clonotype was detected only a few times. V is TRBV6-1 and J is TRBJ2-5; TRBD2 is a possible D gene (5 bases). V lost 2 bases and J 5 bases, leaving 12 bases between the germline ends. Germline CDR1 and CDR2: MNHNS and SASEGT. This CDR3 contains 14 residues. This chain's CDR3 is CASSESGGWETQYF. In DNA form, the CDR3 reads TGTGCCAGCAGTGAAAGTGGCGGGTGGGAGACCCAGTACTTC.

This clonotype was counted a few times. The chain combines TRBV10-3 with TRBJ2-1, with 8 bases identical to TRBD2. The CDR3 length is 13 residues. CDR1 is ENHRY, CDR2 SYGVKD, per germline. J was trimmed by 8 bases and V by 8 bases; bases with no gene match: 8. In DNA, the CDR3 is TGTGCCATCGCCGGGACTAGTGCCGATGAGCAGTTCTTC. It encodes CAIAGTSADEQFF.

This sequence joins TRBV20-1 and TRBJ1-1; D remains ambiguous. The germline CDR1 and CDR2 sequences are DFQATT and SNEGSKA (reference sequence). The CDR3 extends over 14 amino acids. The germline V and J ends were trimmed by 4 bases and 3 bases, with 15 bases remaining between them. The CDR3 spells CSAIRGVLYTEAFF. In DNA form, the CDR3 reads TGCAGTGCTATTCGTGGGGTCTTGTACACTGAAGCTTTCTTT.

This clonotype appeared a few times. The V call is TRBV7-9, the J call TRBJ2-2; 12 nucleotides line up with TRBD2. V gave up 7 bases and J gave up 4 bases; unmatched junction bases: 13. In germline, CDR1 is SEHNR, CDR2 FQNEAQ (reference sequence). The CDR3 has 18 amino acids. The DNA of the CDR3 is TGTGCCAGCACCCCTCTGACTAGCGGGGGAGCGACCACCGGGGAGCTGTTTTTT. Translation: CASTPLTSGGATTGELFF.

This clonotype was seen repeatedly, ten times or more. The chain links TRBV6-1 to TRBJ1-2; 7 bases are shared with TRBD1. This CDR3 is built from 15 residues. V was pared by 3 bases and J by 6 bases, with 10 bases of the junction left unmatched. CDR1 is MNHNS, CDR2 SASEGT, per germline. Here the CDR3 DNA reads TGTGCCAGCAGTGACCCAGGGGGGGGAGTGCATGGCTACACCTTC. Translation gives CASSDPGGGVHGYTF.